This TCR beta chain emerged from a study of early T cells in non-severe SARS-CoV-2 infection. Molecules of cDNA were individually given unique molecular identifiers that were attached to them. Each CDR3 protein is one row after TCRdb ran MiXCR on the 5' RACE reads. The repertoire includes roughly 99,000 distinct CDR3 sequences, 11% of them detected once, and about 8.1% sits in the top ten. CDR1 and CDR2 from the germline V gene are LGHNA and YNFKEQ. The CDR3 is 12 amino acids. With V trimmed by 8 bases and J by 6 bases, 7 bases remained unmatched. The specimen sequenced was whole blood. This clonotype was obtained from an adult who was a healthcare worker with PCR-confirmed SARS-CoV-2 infection or an uninfected control (not recorded which). The genes are TRBV4-2 and TRBJ2-7; 7 bases line up with TRBD2. The CDR3 sequence is CASGPSSGEQYF. CDR3 nucleotide sequence: TGTGCCAGCGGACCTTCTAGCGGCGAGCAGTACTTC.